This T cell receptor beta chain was profiled in a study of cytomegalovirus exposure and HLA in healthy donors. Whole-study results and caveats: A later look showed TCR association rates differing by HLA locus, highest for DRB1 and lowest for HLA-C.

Primers for the PCR totalled 60 Vbeta and 13 Jbeta. The method was immunoSEQ multiplex PCR; TCRdb's version includes in-frame clones alone and lacks a portion of them. The sample holds under 200,000 clones, around three quarters seen once. A word on this clone: What it binds is unknown.

V lost 8 bases to trimming and J lost 5 bases; unmatched junction nucleotides: 15. Germline-derived CDR1 and CDR2 are SGDLS and YYNGEE. The CDR3 covers 15 residues. This sequence originates from a man aged 40-49 years in good health and CMV-seronegative. The sequencing sample was made of PBMCs. The chain recombines TRBV9 with TRBJ2-5; 7 bases match TRBD1. Here the CDR3 reads CASTQGGTPRETQYF. The CDR3 nucleotides are TGTGCCAGTACCCAAGGGGGCACGCCGCGGGAGACCCAGTACTTC.